The 4 T cell receptor beta chains in this list originate from one sample, sequenced in a study of cytomegalovirus exposure and HLA in healthy donors. The PCR ran on 60 Vbeta and 13 Jbeta primers. The table came from immunoSEQ multiplex PCR; TCRdb's copy has only in-frame clones and leaves some out. Here the sample spans some 200,000 clones, approximately 81% being singletons. Sequencing was carried out using PBMCs. The receptors come from a man aged 45-60 years in good health and CMV-seronegative.

This clone was found once. The chain has TRBV7-3 and TRBJ2-2; possibly TRBD2 for D (6 bases). Germline V gene data show CDR1 as SGHTA and CDR2 as FQGTGA. Trimming stripped 8 bases from V and 4 bases from J, with 11 bases between. The length of the CDR3 is 13 residues. The CDR3 loop is CASGLKATGELFF. CDR3 coding DNA: TGTGCCAGCGGACTAAAGGCCACCGGGGAGCTGTTTTTT.

The genes are TRBV5-1 and TRBJ2-5, with 13 bases matching TRBD2. Looked up from germline, CDR1 is SGHRS and CDR2 is YFSETQ. The CDR3 contains 17 residues. The V and J ends lost 4 bases and 4 bases, in that order; junction bases with no gene match: 10. The CDR3: CASSPGTSGAGGETQYF. The CDR3 DNA follows: TGCGCCAGCAGCCCCGGGACTAGCGGGGCCGGGGGAGAGACCCAGTACTTC.

The rearrangement uses TRBV7-3 and TRBJ2-3, with D hard to call. CDR1 is SGHTA, CDR2 FQGTGA, per germline. Trimming pared 5 bases from V and 6 bases from J, leaving 12 bases between. This CDR3 is 13 amino acids long. This CDR3 is CASSLENGDTQYF. CDR3 in DNA: TGTGCCAGCAGCCTTGAAAACGGGGATACGCAGTATTTT.

This rearrangement joins TRBV4-1 to TRBJ1-5; no reliable D call. The CDR3 spans 16 residues. The V gene lost 1 base and the J gene lost 2 bases, with 12 bases spanning the gap. From germline, CDR1 is MGHRA and CDR2 YSYEKL. The CDR3 reads CASSQGPPAGNQPQHF. In nucleotides, the CDR3 is TGCGCCAGCAGCCAAGGCCCGCCGGCGGGCAATCAGCCCCAGCATTTT.